One and the same sample provided the 12 T cell receptor beta chains below, sequenced in a study of blood T cell repertoires in COVID-19. TCRdb's copy holds only in-frame clones and misses some; the assay was immunoSEQ multiplex PCR. The data hold roughly 100,000 clones, with roughly 87% observed a single time. The sample taken for sequencing was peripheral blood. Every receptor here comes from a man between 45 and 60 years old in a cohort sampled during active COVID-19.

The chain has TRBV7-8 and TRBJ2-7; D unresolved. V was pared by 3 bases and J by 5 bases, with 8 bases between. In germline, CDR1 is SGHVS, CDR2 FQNEAQ. The length of the CDR3 is 12 residues. The CDR3 spells CASSLGPNEQYV. The CDR3 DNA is TGTGCCAGCAGCTTGGGCCCGAACGAGCAGTACGTC.

The CDR3 DNA follows: TGTGCCAGCAGGGAGGGACAGGGTGCCTCACCCCTCCACTTT. Protein sequence: CASREGQGASPLHF. The chain couples TRBV6-5 to TRBJ1-6; TRBD1 aligns across 9 bases. This CDR3 comprises 14 residues. Looked up from germline, CDR1 is MNHEY and CDR2 is SVGAGI. The J segment lost 10 bases and the V segment lost 6 bases, leaving 7 bases of the junction unmatched.

The chain links TRBV29-1 to TRBJ2-5, with 10 bases aligning to TRBD1. Germline CDR1 and CDR2: SQVTM and ANQGSEA. The CDR3 is 15 amino acids. Trimming removed 7 bases from V and 4 bases from J; junction bases left unmatched: 12. This chain's CDR3 is CSAVGGQGLGETQYF. The CDR3 DNA is TGCAGCGCTGTGGGGGGACAGGGGTTGGGAGAGACCCAGTACTTC.

This clone has just a few counts. The J gene is TRBJ2-7, the V gene TRBV5-5; 11 bases fit TRBD1. The CDR3 has 15 residues. V gave up 3 bases and J gave up 3 bases; unmatched junction bases: 5. The germline gives CDR1 SGHKS, CDR2 YYEKEE (reference sequence). CDR3 DNA: TGTGCCAGCAGCTCCGCCGGGACAGGGGGCTACGAGCAGTACTTC. Protein: CASSSAGTGGYEQYF.

This clone occurred once. V is TRBV19 and J is TRBJ1-2; maybe TRBD1 (6 bases). CDR3 size: 13 residues. Trimming stripped 8 bases from V and 4 bases from J, with 14 bases between. CDR1 and CDR2 (germline): LNHDA, SQIVND (reference sequence). In DNA form, the CDR3 reads TGTGCCAGTTGGGGGGGCCCTGGCTATGGCTACACCTTC. It specifies CASWGGPGYGYTF.

This CDR3 reads CSVATSGPTDTQYF. CDR3 sequence (DNA): TGCAGCGTAGCGACTAGCGGGCCAACAGATACGCAGTATTTT. The chain couples TRBV29-1 to TRBJ2-3; 10 bases are a match to TRBD2. The CDR3 has 14 amino acids. V dropped 6 bases and J dropped 3; count of bases not matched to a gene: 6. Germline V gene lookup returns CDR1 SQVTM and CDR2 ANQGSEA.

This sequence joins TRBV6-6 and TRBJ2-7, with TRBD1 matching 10 bases. Germline CDR1 and CDR2: MNHNY and SVGAGI (reference sequence). This CDR3 is 16 amino acids long. J was trimmed by 0 bases and V by 9 bases; bases with no gene match: 11. CDR3: CASGDPGQGTSYEQYF. In DNA, the CDR3 is TGTGCCAGTGGGGATCCGGGACAGGGGACCTCCTACGAGCAGTACTTC.

The sample holds a few counts of this clone. The rearrangement uses TRBV6-5 and TRBJ2-5; 8 bases agree with TRBD2. V shed 5 bases and J 4 bases; nucleotides not matched to a gene: 6. The CDR3 spans 14 residues. Germline loops: CDR1 MNHEY, CDR2 SVGAGI. The CDR3 DNA follows: TGTGCCAGCAGTACCAAGACTAGCGCAGAGACCCAGTACTTC. Translation: CASSTKTSAETQYF.

The V and J genes are TRBV5-4 and TRBJ1-6; 9 nucleotides line up with TRBD1. The CDR3 loop spans 15 amino acids. CDR1 is SGHNT, CDR2 YYREEE, per germline (reference sequence). V shed 5 bases and J 10 bases; nucleotides not matched to a gene: 10. Written as DNA, the CDR3 is TGTGCCAGCAGACGCTCCGGGACAGGGCAGTCACCCCTCCACTTT. It is translated as CASRRSGTGQSPLHF.

The gene calls are TRBV5-4 and TRBJ1-1; TRBD1 might be the D (5 bases). The germline V and J ends were trimmed by 4 bases and 1 base, with 14 bases remaining between them. This CDR3 spans 15 amino acids. The germline V gene has CDR1 SGHNT and CDR2 YYREEE (reference sequence). The CDR3 loop is CASSGGGAANTEAFF. For the CDR3, the DNA is TGTGCCAGCAGCGGAGGCGGGGCGGCGAACACTGAAGCTTTCTTT.

This clone was seen a few times. This chain joins TRBV5-8 and TRBJ2-5; no reliable D call. Trimming removed 1 base at V and 1 base at J, with 5 bases between. Germline values: CDR1 SGHTS, CDR2 YDEGEE. The CDR3 is 13 residues long. CDR3 sequence (DNA): TGTGCCAGCAGCTTGAACAGCCAAGAGACCCAGTACTTC. Residues: CASSLNSQETQYF. The full variable domain, rest sourced from reference TRBV5-8 and TRBJ2-5, is EAGVTQSPTHLIKTRGQQATLRCSPISGHTSVYWYQQALGLGLQFLLWYDEGEERNRGNFPPRFSGRQFPNYSSELNVNALELEDSALYLCASSLNSQETQYFGPGTRLLVL.

The genes are TRBV29-1 and TRBJ1-2; no firm D call. With 6 bases removed from V and 1 base from J, the gap between germline ends came to 6 bases. Germline lookup yields CDR1 SQVTM and CDR2 ANQGSEA. The CDR3 has 11 residues. Written as DNA, the CDR3 is TGCAGCGTCACTGATAACTATGGCTACACCTTC. It encodes CSVTDNYGYTF.